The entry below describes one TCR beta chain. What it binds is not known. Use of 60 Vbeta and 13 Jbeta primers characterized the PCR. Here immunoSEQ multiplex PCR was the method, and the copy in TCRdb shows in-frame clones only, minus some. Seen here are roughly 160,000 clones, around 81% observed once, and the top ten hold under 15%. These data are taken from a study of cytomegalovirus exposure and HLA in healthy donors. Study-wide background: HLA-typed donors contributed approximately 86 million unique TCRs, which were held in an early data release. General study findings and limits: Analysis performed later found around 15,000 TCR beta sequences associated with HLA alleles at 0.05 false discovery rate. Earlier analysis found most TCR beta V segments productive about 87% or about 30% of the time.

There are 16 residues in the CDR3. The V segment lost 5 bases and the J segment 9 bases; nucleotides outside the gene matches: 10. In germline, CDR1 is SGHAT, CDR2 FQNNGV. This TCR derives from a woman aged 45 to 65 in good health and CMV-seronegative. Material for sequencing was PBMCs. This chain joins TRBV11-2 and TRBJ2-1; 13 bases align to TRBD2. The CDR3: CASSPGLAGDRSEQFF. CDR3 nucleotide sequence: TGTGCCAGCAGCCCCGGACTAGCGGGAGACCGGAGTGAGCAGTTCTTC.